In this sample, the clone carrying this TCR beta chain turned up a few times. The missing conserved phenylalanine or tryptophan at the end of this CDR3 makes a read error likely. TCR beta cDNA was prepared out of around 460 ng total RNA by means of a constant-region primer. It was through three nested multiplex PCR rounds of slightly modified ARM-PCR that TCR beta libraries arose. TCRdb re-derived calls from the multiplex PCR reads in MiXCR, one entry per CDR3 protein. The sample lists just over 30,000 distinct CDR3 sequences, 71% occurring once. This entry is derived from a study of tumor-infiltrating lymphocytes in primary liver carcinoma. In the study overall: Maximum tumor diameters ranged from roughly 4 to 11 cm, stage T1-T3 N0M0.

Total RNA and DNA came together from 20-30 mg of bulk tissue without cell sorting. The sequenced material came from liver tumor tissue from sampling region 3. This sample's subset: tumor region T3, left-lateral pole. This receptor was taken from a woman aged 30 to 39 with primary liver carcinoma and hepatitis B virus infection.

DNA of the CDR3: TGTGCCAACAGCGTAGAGACAGGGGACACTGGGGAGCTGTTTCTT. Amino acids: CANSVETGDTGELFL. V usage is TRBV11-2 and J usage is TRBJ2-2; 8 nucleotides match TRBD1. This CDR3 is built from 15 residues. The V gene's germline CDR1 is SGHAT and CDR2 FQNNGV.